This T cell receptor beta chain was obtained from a study of blood T cell repertoires in COVID-19. Across the study: Sources were T cells, B-cell-depleted T cells, or PBMCs; the material itself was cDNA or gDNA.

With 5 bases clipped from V and 3 bases from J, the junction kept 8 bases outside the gene matches. The V gene's germline CDR1 is SGHTA and CDR2 FQGTGA. The CDR3 has 15 residues. The repertoire was sequenced with immunoSEQ multiplex PCR; TCRdb's copy has only in-frame clones and lacks some. In the table there are some 52,000 clones, more than 85% of which are singletons. The chain recombines TRBV7-3 with TRBJ2-7, with 9 bases lining up with TRBD2. Sample: peripheral blood. This sequence was found in a human donor with active COVID-19. The donor label of this sample is uncertain. Here the CDR3 reads CASSPLAGEVYEQYF. The CDR3 DNA is TGTGCCAGCAGCCCATTAGCGGGAGAAGTCTACGAGCAGTACTTC.